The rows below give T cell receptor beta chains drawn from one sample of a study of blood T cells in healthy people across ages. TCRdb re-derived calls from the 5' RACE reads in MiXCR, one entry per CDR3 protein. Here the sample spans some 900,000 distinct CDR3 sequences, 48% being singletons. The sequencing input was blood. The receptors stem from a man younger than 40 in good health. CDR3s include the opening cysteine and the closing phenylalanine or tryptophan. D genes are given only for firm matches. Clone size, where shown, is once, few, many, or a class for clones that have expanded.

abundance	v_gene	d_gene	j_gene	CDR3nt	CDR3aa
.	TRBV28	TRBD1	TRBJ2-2	TGTGCCAGCAGACACCCGGGACAGGGGGCCCGGGAGCTGTTTTTT	CASRHPGQGARELFF
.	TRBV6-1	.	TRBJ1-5	TGTGCCAGCAGTGAATTGTTGTCGGATCAGCCCCAGCATTTT	CASSELLSDQPQHF
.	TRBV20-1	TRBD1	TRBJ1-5	TGCAGTGCTAGAGGGCTAGACAGGGGGGATCAGCCCCAGCATTTT	CSARGLDRGDQPQHF
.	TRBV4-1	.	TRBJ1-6	TGCGCCAGCAGCCAAACAGGATCCTATAATTCACCCCTCCACTTT	CASSQTGSYNSPLHF
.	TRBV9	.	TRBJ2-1	TGTGCCAGCAGCGCGGTAGGGGGGTACAATGAGCAGTTCTTC	CASSAVGGYNEQFF
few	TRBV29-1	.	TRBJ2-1	TGCAGCGTTGAAGGGGGGTTCTTC	CSVEGGFF
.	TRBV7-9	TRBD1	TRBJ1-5	TGTGCCAGCAGCTCAACAGGGGATCATCAGCCCCAGCATTTT	CASSSTGDHQPQHF
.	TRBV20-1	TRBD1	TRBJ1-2	TGCAGTGCTAGGGGACAGGCCAGAGACTATGGCTACACCTTC	CSARGQARDYGYTF
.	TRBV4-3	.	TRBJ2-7	TGCGCCAGCAGCCAAGATCAGACCCCCTTCTACGAGCAGTACTTC	CASSQDQTPFYEQYF
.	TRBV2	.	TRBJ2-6	TGTGCCAGCCAAGGGGGTCTTGTGATCTCTGGGGCCAACGTCCTGACTTTC	CASQGGLVISGANVLTF
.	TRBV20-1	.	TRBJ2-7	TGCAGTGCCACGGATCTGTACGAGCAGTACTTC	CSATDLYEQYF
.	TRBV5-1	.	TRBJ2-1	TGCGCCAGCACCCCGACAGCCGGCTCCTACAATGAGCAGTTCTTC	CASTPTAGSYNEQFF
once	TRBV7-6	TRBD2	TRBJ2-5	TGTGCCAGCAGCTTAGGTATTAGCGGGGGAGAGACCCAGTACTTC	CASSLGISGGETQYF
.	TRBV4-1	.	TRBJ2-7	TGCGCCAGCAGCCCAATGGGGGCCTACTACGAGCAGTACTTC	CASSPMGAYYEQYF
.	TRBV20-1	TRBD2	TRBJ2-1	TGCAGTGCTAGAGACGAAGCGGGGCCCCGGAATGAGCAGTTCTTC	CSARDEAGPRNEQFF
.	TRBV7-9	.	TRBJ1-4	TGTGCCACCCCAGTGCCCGCAGAAAAACTGTTTTTT	CATPVPAEKLFF
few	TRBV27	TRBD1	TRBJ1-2	TGTGCCAGCAGTTTTTCCGGACAGGGCTACTATGGCTACACCTTC	CASSFSGQGYYGYTF
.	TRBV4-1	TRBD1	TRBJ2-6	TGCGCCAGCAGCCGGGACAGGGGTAAAGCTGGGGCCAACGTCCTGACTTTC	CASSRDRGKAGANVLTF
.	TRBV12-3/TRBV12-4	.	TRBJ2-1	TGTGCCAGCAGGGAGGGGGGCGGAGAGGCCTACAATGAGCAGTTCTTC	CASREGGGEAYNEQFF
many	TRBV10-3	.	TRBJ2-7	TGTGCCATCAGTGATTCTGGGGACGAGCAGTACTTC	CAISDSGDEQYF
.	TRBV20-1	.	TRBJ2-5	TGCAGTGCTCGAAAAGGAGCCGGCAGGGATGGGGAGCAGTACTTC	CSARKGAGRDGEQYF
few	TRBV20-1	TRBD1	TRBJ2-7	TGCAGTGCTCTTTCCGGGACAGGGATTTCCGAGCAGTACTTC	CSALSGTGISEQYF
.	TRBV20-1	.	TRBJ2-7	TGCAGTGTCCGGGCCCACGAGCAGTACTTC	CSVRAHEQYF
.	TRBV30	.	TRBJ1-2	TGTGCCTGGAGTGTAGGCAGGAGCGTAGGAACGAACTATGGCTACACCTTC	CAWSVGRSVGTNYGYTF
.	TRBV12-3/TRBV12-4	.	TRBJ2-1	TGTGCCAGCAGTCCCCAGGCGGACCGCAATGAGCAGTTCTTC	CASSPQADRNEQFF
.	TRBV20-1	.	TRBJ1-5	TGCAGTGCTAGCCGACCGTTCAATCAGCCCCAGCATTTT	CSASRPFNQPQHF
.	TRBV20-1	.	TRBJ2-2	TGCAGTGCTAGAGATCACCTAACTACAAACACCGGGGAGCTGTTTTTT	CSARDHLTTNTGELFF
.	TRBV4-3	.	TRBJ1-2	TGCGCCAGCAGCCAAGATTTCGGGGATAACTGTGGCTACACCTTC	CASSQDFGDNCGYTF
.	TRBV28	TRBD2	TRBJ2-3	TGTGCCAGCAGTTCACCCGCTAGCGGGAACACTCATACGCAGTATTTT	CASSSPASGNTHTQYF
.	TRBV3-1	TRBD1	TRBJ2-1	TGTGCCAGCAGCCAAGGGGCAGGGACAGGGCTCTACGATGAGCAGTTCTTC	CASSQGAGTGLYDEQFF
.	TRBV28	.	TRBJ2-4	TGTGCCAGCAGTTTAAAGGGGATGCACATTCAGTACTTC	CASSLKGMHIQYF
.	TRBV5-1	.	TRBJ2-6	TGCGCCAGCAGCTTAAATCCGGGACACTTTACCTCTGGGGCCAACGTCCTGACTTTC	CASSLNPGHFTSGANVLTF
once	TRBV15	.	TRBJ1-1	TGTGCCACCAGCAGTCTGACGAACACTGAAGCTTTCTTT	CATSSLTNTEAFF
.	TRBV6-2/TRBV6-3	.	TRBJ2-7	TGTGCCAACAGTTCGCTAGGGGGGATCAACGAGCAGTACTTC	CANSSLGGINEQYF